These 26 T cell receptor beta chains were all obtained from the same sample, sequenced in a study of PD-1 blockade in classical Hodgkin lymphoma. Every patient relapsed after autologous stem cell transplantation, and brentuximab vedotin exposure varied. This table comes from immunoSEQ multiplex PCR, and its TCRdb copy is limited to in-frame clones, with some not included. The sample shows tens of thousands of clones, about nine tenths of them seen only once. The specimen comprised peripheral blood mononuclear cells (PBMCs), sampled at baseline. The receptors come from a human donor with classical Hodgkin lymphoma.

Only one count was recorded for this clone. The chain links TRBV7-9 to TRBJ2-4; D unresolved. The CDR3 length is 16 residues. Trimming took 1 base from V and 0 from J, leaving 10 bases between them. Germline assignment: CDR1 SEHNR and CDR2 FQNEAQ (reference sequence). CDR3 amino acids: CASSLGSMGAKNIQYF. CDR3 in DNA: TGTGCCAGCAGCTTAGGAAGTATGGGAGCCAAAAACATTCAGTACTTC.

This chain uses TRBV5-6 with TRBJ2-5; 7 nucleotides line up with TRBD2. Germline V gives CDR1 SGHDT, CDR2 YYEEEE. The CDR3 extends over 16 amino acids. The J segment lost 2 bases and the V segment lost 1 base, leaving 8 bases of the junction unmatched. Here the CDR3 reads CASSLSAGNFQETQYF. The CDR3 coding sequence is TGTGCCAGCAGCTTGTCAGCGGGAAACTTTCAAGAGACCCAGTACTTC.

The chain is built from TRBV7-8 and TRBJ1-1; 7 positions agree with TRBD1. This CDR3 contains 15 residues. V lost 2 bases and J lost 2; bases outside the gene matches: 5. Germline-derived CDR1 and CDR2 are SGHVS and FQNEAQ. CDR3 amino acids: CASSLSRTGNTEAFF. CDR3 sequence (DNA): TGTGCCAGCAGCTTATCTCGGACAGGAAACACTGAAGCTTTCTTT.

The V call is TRBV28, the J call TRBJ2-7; a weak D match, TRBD1 (5 bases). The germline gives CDR1 MDHEN, CDR2 SYDVKM. The V and J ends lost 2 bases and 3 bases respectively, with 14 bases between them. CDR3 length: 15 amino acids. The CDR3 loop is CASSLMGRVGYEQYF. CDR3 sequence (DNA): TGTGCCAGCAGTTTAATGGGCAGGGTAGGCTACGAGCAGTACTTC. Full variable domain (rest looked up from reference TRBV28 and TRBJ2-7): DVKVTQSSRYLVKRTGEKVFLECVQDMDHENMFWYRQDPGLGLRLIYFSYDVKMKEKGDIPEGYSVSREKKERFSLILESASTNQTSMYLCASSLMGRVGYEQYFGPGTRLTVT.

The rearrangement uses TRBV2 and TRBJ2-1; tentative D call: TRBD2 (6 bases). Trimming pared 4 bases from V and 7 bases from J, leaving 14 bases between. The CDR3 covers 14 residues. CDR1 and CDR2 (germline): SNHLY, FYNNEI. The CDR3 region has the DNA TGTGCCAGCAGTGTTGCGGGGCTCGTTAATGAGCAGTTCTTC. Translating gives CASSVAGLVNEQFF.

The V call is TRBV7-9, the J call TRBJ1-6, with 10 bases fitting TRBD1. Unmatched junction bases numbered 3, after V lost 3 bases and J lost 10 bases. Germline-derived CDR1 and CDR2 are SEHNR and FQNEAQ (reference sequence). This CDR3 has 14 amino acids. CDR3 DNA sequence: TGTGCCAGCAGCTTGGGGACAGGGGCCTCACCCCTCCACTTT. Translating it yields CASSLGTGASPLHF.

The gene calls are TRBV6-5 and TRBJ2-5, with TRBD1 matching 9 bases. V trimming: 6 bases; J trimming: 5 bases; junction bases outside the gene matches: 10. This CDR3 is 15 amino acids long. Looked up from germline, CDR1 is MNHEY and CDR2 is SVGAGI. In nucleotides, the CDR3 is TGTGCCAGCAGATGGACAGGGGAAGGCGGGGAGACCCAGTACTTC. This translates into CASRWTGEGGETQYF.

The chain combines TRBV6-6 with TRBJ2-4, with 10 bases aligning to TRBD2. This CDR3 has 16 amino acids. Germline V lookup: CDR1 MNHNY, CDR2 SVGAGI (reference sequence). After removal of 5 bases from V and 1 base from J, the junction contained 5 bases not matched to a gene. CDR3 coding DNA: TGTGCCAGCAGTAAGATAGCGGGAGGCGCCAAAAACATTCAGTACTTC. Translated, it gives CASSKIAGGAKNIQYF.

The chain couples TRBV9 to TRBJ2-1, with a tentative D call TRBD2 (6 bases). The V end lost 0 bases, the J end lost 3 bases, and 10 bases lay between the germline ends. This CDR3 is built from 15 residues. Germline V lookup: CDR1 SGDLS, CDR2 YYNGEE. This CDR3 reads CASSVAGAGYNEQFF. Written as DNA, the CDR3 is TGTGCCAGCAGCGTAGCGGGAGCCGGCTACAATGAGCAGTTCTTC.

This chain connects TRBV7-9 to TRBJ2-2; D remains ambiguous. Germline V gene sequence: CDR1 SEHNR, CDR2 FQNEAQ (reference sequence). V lost 5 bases to trimming and J lost 0 bases, with 10 bases between them. The CDR3 consists of 15 residues. The CDR3 loop reads CASSTQSANTGELFF. The CDR3, as DNA: TGTGCCAGCAGCACGCAAAGCGCGAACACCGGGGAGCTGTTTTTT. The full variable domain, rest sourced from reference TRBV7-9 and TRBJ2-2, is DTGVSQNPRHKITKRGQNVTFRCDPISEHNRLYWYRQTLGQGPEFLTYFQNEAQLEKSRLLSDRFSAERPKGSFSTLEIQRTEQGDSAMYLCASSTQSANTGELFFGEGSRLTVL.

The rearrangement joins TRBV25-1 to TRBJ1-4; a weak D match, TRBD1 (5 bases). V shed 0 bases and J shed 8 bases, with 13 bases lying between them. The length of the CDR3 is 15 residues. CDR1 and CDR2 from the germline V gene are MGHDK and SYGVNS. The CDR3 region has the DNA TGTGCCAGCAGTGAATATCGCTTTTGGGGGGAAAAACTGTTTTTT. It codes for CASSEYRFWGEKLFF.

The V gene is TRBV6-6, the J gene TRBJ1-2, with 8 bases that match TRBD1. The CDR3 extends over 13 amino acids. V lost 6 bases, J lost 2 bases, and 2 bases stayed unmatched. Germline assignment: CDR1 MNHNY and CDR2 SVGAGI (reference sequence). CDR3 sequence (DNA): TGTGCCAGCAGGGGACAGGCGAACTATGGCTACACCTTC. Its protein is CASRGQANYGYTF.

The gene calls are TRBV6-5 and TRBJ2-3; unclear D gene. The germline CDR1 and CDR2 sequences are MNHEY and SVGAGI. CDR3 length equals 14 residues. The germline V and J ends were trimmed by 4 bases and 4 bases, with 12 bases remaining between them. This chain's CDR3 is CASSWTLVADTQYF. The CDR3 bases are TGTGCCAGCAGTTGGACCTTGGTCGCAGATACGCAGTATTTT.

The rearrangement uses TRBV11-3 and TRBJ2-1, with 9 bases that match TRBD2. The CDR3 has 17 amino acids. Germline CDR1 reads SGHNT; CDR2 reads YENEEA. The V segment lost 0 bases and the J segment 4 bases; nucleotides outside the gene matches: 7. The CDR3 DNA follows: TGTGCCAGCAGCTTAGATTTTAGCGGGGGTATTTACAATGAGCAGTTCTTC. Amino acid sequence: CASSLDFSGGIYNEQFF.

The genes are TRBV19 and TRBJ1-3; unclear D gene. From germline, CDR1 is LNHDA and CDR2 SQIVND (reference sequence). The CDR3 extends over 14 amino acids. The ends were cut back, 8 bases at V and 0 bases at J, with 11 bases in the middle. This chain's CDR3 is CASGLRPSGNTIYF. As DNA, the CDR3 is TGTGCCAGTGGCTTGCGACCCTCTGGAAACACCATATATTTT.

This clone was detected only once. CDR3 sequence: CASSQQGLGGYGYTF. CDR3 coding DNA: TGCGCCAGCAGTCAACAGGGGTTGGGAGGGTATGGCTACACCTTC. The chain recombines TRBV23-1 with TRBJ1-2, with a weak D call TRBD1 (6 bases). TRBV23-1 is assigned to the ORF class and has an uncertain function. V shed 2 bases and J shed 5 bases, with 15 bases lying between them. The CDR3 consists of 15 residues.

V gene TRBV19 combines with J gene TRBJ2-5, with unresolved D. V was clipped by 8 bases and J by 2 bases, with 12 bases between them. Germline values: CDR1 LNHDA, CDR2 SQIVND (reference sequence). The CDR3 is made up of 13 amino acids. The CDR3 spells CASRSDPQETQYF. CDR3 bases: TGTGCCAGTCGCTCGGACCCTCAAGAGACCCAGTACTTC.

The V and J genes are TRBV7-2 and TRBJ2-5, with 13 bases matching TRBD2. Germline V gene sequence: CDR1 SGHTA, CDR2 FQGNSA. V lost 4 bases to trimming and J lost 4 bases; unmatched junction nucleotides: 6. The CDR3 sequence is 16 residues long. The CDR3 spells CASSSRTSGSRETQYF. The CDR3 DNA reads TGTGCCAGCAGCTCCCGGACTAGCGGGAGTAGAGAGACCCAGTACTTC.

The chain carries TRBV18 and TRBJ2-7; D gene ambiguous. V lost 0 bases and J 1 base, leaving 7 bases between the germline ends. Germline assignment: CDR1 KGHSH and CDR2 LQKENI. The CDR3 loop spans 14 amino acids. CDR3 DNA: TGTGCCAGCTCACCACCAGATAAATCCTACGAGCAGTACTTC. Amino acids: CASSPPDKSYEQYF. Full variable domain (rest looked up from reference TRBV18 and TRBJ2-7): NAGVMQNPRHLVRRRGQEARLRCSPMKGHSHVYWYRQLPEEGLKFMVYLQKENIIDESGMPKERFSAEFPKEGPSILRIQQVVRGDSAAYFCASSPPDKSYEQYFGPGTRLTVT.

CDR3 protein: CASSFTGDSSNYGYTF. CDR3 bases: TGCGCCAGCAGCTTTACCGGGGACAGTTCTAACTATGGCTACACCTTC. The chain recombines TRBV5-1 with TRBJ1-2; 7 positions agree with TRBD1. This CDR3 has 16 amino acids. Per the germline V gene, CDR1 is SGHRS and CDR2 is YFSETQ. Trimming cost V 2 bases and J 0 bases; bases outside gene matches: 7.

The chain uses TRBV6-5 and TRBJ2-7, with TRBD1 identical over 7 bases. The CDR3 covers 12 residues. Unmatched junction bases numbered 4, after V lost 9 bases and J lost 2 bases. Germline values: CDR1 MNHEY, CDR2 SVGAGI. CDR3 in DNA: TGTGCCAGTCAGACAGGGACCTACGAGCAGTACTTC. Translation gives CASQTGTYEQYF.

The rearrangement uses TRBV30 and TRBJ2-6; possibly TRBD2 for D (5 bases). There are 17 residues in the CDR3. CDR1 and CDR2 (germline): GTSNPN, SVGIG (reference sequence). V was cut by 1 base and J by 0 bases, with 13 bases left in between. CDR3 sequence (DNA): TGTGCCTGGAGTGGCCTAGCTCCAAGCTCTGGGGCCAACGTCCTGACTTTC. Protein sequence: CAWSGLAPSSGANVLTF.

The chain employs TRBV5-1 and TRBJ2-2, with D perhaps being TRBD1 or TRBD2 (6 bases each). This CDR3 contains 14 residues. Germline V gene lookup returns CDR1 SGHRS and CDR2 YFSETQ. The germline V and J ends were trimmed by 6 bases and 6 bases, with 15 bases remaining between them. The CDR3 here is CASTRTAGSGELFF. CDR3 DNA sequence: TGCGCCAGCACCCGGACAGCGGGCTCCGGGGAGCTGTTTTTT.

The chain recombines TRBV5-1 with TRBJ2-3, with TRBD1 matching over 7 bases. The CDR3 is 16 amino acids. Losses at the gene ends were 0 bases for V and 0 bases for J; bases not matched to a gene: 4. From germline, CDR1 is SGHRS and CDR2 YFSETQ. The chain's CDR3 is CASSLVQGVSTDTQYF. The CDR3, as DNA: TGCGCCAGCAGCTTGGTTCAGGGGGTAAGCACAGATACGCAGTATTTT.

This rearrangement joins TRBV9 to TRBJ1-2; D gene uncertain. CDR3 length: 13 amino acids. Germline assignment: CDR1 SGDLS and CDR2 YYNGEE. Trimming shortened V by 4 bases and J by 10 bases, and 17 bases separated the two germline ends. For the CDR3, the DNA is TGTGCCAGCAGCCCTCCTAGTAGGGTTGACTACACCTTC. This sequence encodes CASSPPSRVDYTF.

The chain joins TRBV4-3 to TRBJ2-1; 7 bases fit TRBD2. The trim removed 0 bases at V and 2 bases at J, leaving 4 bases unmatched. CDR3 length: 16 residues. CDR1 and CDR2 (germline): LGHNA, YSLEER. The CDR3 reads CASSQEAGFAYNEQFF. CDR3 DNA: TGCGCCAGCAGCCAAGAAGCGGGATTCGCCTACAATGAGCAGTTCTTC.